This T cell receptor (beta chain) was recovered during a study of shared T cell receptors in the human thymus. Profiled with immunoSEQ multiplex PCR; TCRdb holds only in-frame clones, not every one. The data hold about 660,000 clones, with around 87% observed a single time. The CDR3 has 16 residues. Per germline, CDR1 SGHRS and CDR2 YFSETQ. Unmatched junction bases numbered 7, after V lost 4 bases and J lost 1 base. The sample was also linked to a second study, of human thymus T cells. That study adds: Resections from corrective heart surgery supplied the thymus tissue. Thymic and blood repertoires showed apparently biased V and J gene usage.

The chain employs TRBV5-1 and TRBJ2-2; 7 bases are a match to TRBD1. Material: thymocytes. The clonotype comes from a boy in the first two years of life with a congenital heart defect. CDR3 in DNA: TGCGCCAGCAGCAAGCAGGGGGACAAGAACACCGGGGAGCTGTTTTTT. Its protein product is CASSKQGDKNTGELFF.